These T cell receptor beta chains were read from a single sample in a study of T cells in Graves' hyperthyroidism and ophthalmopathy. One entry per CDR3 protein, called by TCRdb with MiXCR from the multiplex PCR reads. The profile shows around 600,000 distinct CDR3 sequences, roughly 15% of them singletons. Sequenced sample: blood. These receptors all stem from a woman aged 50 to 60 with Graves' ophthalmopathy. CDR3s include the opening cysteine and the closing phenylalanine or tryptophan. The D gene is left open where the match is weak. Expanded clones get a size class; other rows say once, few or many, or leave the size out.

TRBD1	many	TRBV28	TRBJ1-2	TGTGCCAGCAGTTTGTCACCCAGGGGGGCAGCCCACACCTTC	CASSLSPRGAAHTF
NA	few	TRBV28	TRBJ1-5	TGTGCCAGCAGGGGCGGGGGATGGGGAAACAATCAGCCCCAGCATTTT	CASRGGGWGNNQPQHF
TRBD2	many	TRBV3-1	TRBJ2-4	TGTGCCAGCAGCCAAGGAAGACTAGCTGCCAAAAACATTCAGTACTTC	CASSQGRLAAKNIQYF
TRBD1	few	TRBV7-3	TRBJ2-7	TGTGCCAGCAGCTTAGACCGGGACAGGACCCACGAGCAGTACTTC	CASSLDRDRTHEQYF
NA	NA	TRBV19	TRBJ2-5	TGTGCCAGTAGTCCGCATAGCTTTCAAGAGACCCAGTACTTC	CASSPHSFQETQYF
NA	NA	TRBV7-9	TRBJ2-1	TGTGCCAGCAGCTTAACGGCTAGTTTTAATGAGCAGTTCTTC	CASSLTASFNEQFF
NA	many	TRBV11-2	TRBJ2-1	TGTGCCAGCAGCTTAAGGGGGGACCTCTCCTACAATGAGCAGTTCTTC	CASSLRGDLSYNEQFF
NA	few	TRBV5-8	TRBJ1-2	TGTGCCAGCAGCTTGGAAGGGGCGCTCAACTATGGCTACACCTTC	CASSLEGALNYGYTF
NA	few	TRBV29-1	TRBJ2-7	TGCAGCGTTGAAGATCCGAACACTTCCTACGAGCAGTACTTC	CSVEDPNTSYEQYF
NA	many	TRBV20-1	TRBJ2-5	TGCAGTGCTCCCGGGCGTACGGAGACCCAGTACTTC	CSAPGRTETQYF
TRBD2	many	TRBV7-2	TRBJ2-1	TGTGCCAGCAGCGATAGCGGGAGGGCACTCAATGAGCAGTTCTTC	CASSDSGRALNEQFF
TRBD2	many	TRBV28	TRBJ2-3	TGTGCCAGCACCCCTGGAACTAGCGGGGTCACAGATACGCAGTATTTT	CASTPGTSGVTDTQYF
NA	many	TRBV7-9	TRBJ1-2	TGTGCCAGCAGTTATATAAACAGGGCGGGAGACTATGGCTACACCTTC	CASSYINRAGDYGYTF
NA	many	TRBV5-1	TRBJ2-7	TGCGCCAGCAGCGTGGGCGCAGGGGGGGAGGCTTCCTACGAGCAGTACTTC	CASSVGAGGEASYEQYF
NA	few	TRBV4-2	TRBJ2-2	TGTGCCAGCAGACTGAGCGGAGGTAACACCGGGGAGCTGTTTTTT	CASRLSGGNTGELFF
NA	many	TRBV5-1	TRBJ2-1	TGCGCCAGCAGCTGGCAGGGGCCCTACAATGAGCAGTTCTTC	CASSWQGPYNEQFF
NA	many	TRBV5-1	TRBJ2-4	TGCGCCAGCAGCGGGGTTACCACGGGGGAACAAAACATTCAGTACTTC	CASSGVTTGEQNIQYF
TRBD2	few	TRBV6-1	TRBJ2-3	TGTGCCAGCAGTGGGCTAGCGGGAGTCACAGATACGCAGTATTTT	CASSGLAGVTDTQYF
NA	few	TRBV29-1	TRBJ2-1	TGCAGCGTTGAAAGGGGGGCCGTCGATGAGCAGTTCTTC	CSVERGAVDEQFF
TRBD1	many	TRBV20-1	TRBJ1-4	TGCAGTGCTAGGGAACAGGGGACTAATGAAAAACTGTTTTTT	CSAREQGTNEKLFF
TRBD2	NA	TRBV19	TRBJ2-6	TGTGCCAGTAGTATGGGGGGGGGACCTGGGGCCAACGTCCTGACTTTC	CASSMGGGPGANVLTF
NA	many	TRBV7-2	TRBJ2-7	TGTGCCAGCAGCTTAACTACCCGCCACCGGGACACCCACTCCTACGAGCAGTACTTC	CASSLTTRHRDTHSYEQYF
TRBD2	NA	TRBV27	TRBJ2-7	TGTGCCAGCAGACTAGCGGGAACCGTCTTCGGTGAGCAGTACTTC	CASRLAGTVFGEQYF
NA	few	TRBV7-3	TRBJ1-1	TGTGCCAGCAGCTTAGGGGGCTGGGGGATGCGGACTGAAGCTTTCTTT	CASSLGGWGMRTEAFF
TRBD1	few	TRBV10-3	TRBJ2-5	TGTGCCATCAGTGATTCTCGGGACAGGGGAGAGACCCAGTACTTC	CAISDSRDRGETQYF
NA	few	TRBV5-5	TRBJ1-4	TGTGCCAGCAGCTTGTTTAGCAGGGGCCTTAATGAAAAACTGTTTTTT	CASSLFSRGLNEKLFF
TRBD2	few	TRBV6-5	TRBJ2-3	TGTGCCAGCAGTTACTCTTGGCTAGCGGATACAGATACGCAGTATTTT	CASSYSWLADTDTQYF